This T cell receptor (beta chain) derives from a study of cytomegalovirus exposure and HLA in healthy donors. The study's findings and limits: Later on, an analysis tied 18,000 or so TCR beta sequences to HLA alleles at 0.05 false discovery rate.

The CDR3 consists of 15 residues. Germline V gene data show CDR1 as SGHDT and CDR2 as YYEEEE. Trimming removed 3 bases at V and 2 bases at J, with 14 bases between. This clone appeared a single time. The target antigen is unknown. It was with 60 Vbeta and 13 Jbeta primers that the PCR ran. Only in-frame clones appear in the TCRdb table, and some are missing; sequencing was by immunoSEQ multiplex PCR. The repertoire includes some 180,000 clones, more than 75% of them detected once, and over 2.5% sits in the top ten. The rearrangement uses TRBV5-6 and TRBJ1-2; D gene uncertain. Sequences were obtained from PBMCs. The TCR was taken from a young man in good health and CMV-seropositive. In DNA, the CDR3 is TGTGCCAGCAGCTGGGCGGGCCAACCAAACTATGGCTACACCTTC. This sequence encodes CASSWAGQPNYGYTF.